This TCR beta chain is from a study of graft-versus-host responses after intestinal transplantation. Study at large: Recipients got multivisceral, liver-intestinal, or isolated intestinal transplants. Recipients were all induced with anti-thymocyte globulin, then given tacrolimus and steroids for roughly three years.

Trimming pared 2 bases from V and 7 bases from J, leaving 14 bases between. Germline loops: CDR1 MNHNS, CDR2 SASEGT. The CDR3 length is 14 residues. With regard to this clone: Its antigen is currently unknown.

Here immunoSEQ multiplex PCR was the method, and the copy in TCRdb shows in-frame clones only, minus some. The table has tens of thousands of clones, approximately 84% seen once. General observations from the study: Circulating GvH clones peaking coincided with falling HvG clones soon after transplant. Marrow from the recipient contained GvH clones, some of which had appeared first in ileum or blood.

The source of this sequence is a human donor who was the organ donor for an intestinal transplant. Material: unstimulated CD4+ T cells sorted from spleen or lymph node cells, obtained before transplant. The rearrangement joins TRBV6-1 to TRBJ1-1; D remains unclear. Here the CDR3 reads CASSELGRSGEAFF. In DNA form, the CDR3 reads TGTGCCAGCAGTGAACTTGGCAGGTCGGGTGAAGCTTTCTTT.